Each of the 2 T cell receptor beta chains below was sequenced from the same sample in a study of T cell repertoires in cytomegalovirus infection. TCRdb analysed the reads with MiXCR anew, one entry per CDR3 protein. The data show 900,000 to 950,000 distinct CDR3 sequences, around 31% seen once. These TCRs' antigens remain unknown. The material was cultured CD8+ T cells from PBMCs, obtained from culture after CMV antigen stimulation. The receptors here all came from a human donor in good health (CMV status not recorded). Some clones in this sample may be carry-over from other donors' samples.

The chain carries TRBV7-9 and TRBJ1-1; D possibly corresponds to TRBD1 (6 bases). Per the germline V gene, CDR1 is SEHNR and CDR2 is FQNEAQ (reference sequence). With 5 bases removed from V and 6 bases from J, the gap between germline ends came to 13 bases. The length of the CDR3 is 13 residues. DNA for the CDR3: TGTGCCAGCAGCGGTGACAGGTGGCCTGAAGCTTTCTTT. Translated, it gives CASSGDRWPEAFF.

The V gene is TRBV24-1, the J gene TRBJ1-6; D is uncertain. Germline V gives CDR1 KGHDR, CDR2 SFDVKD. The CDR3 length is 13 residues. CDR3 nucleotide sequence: TGTCCCTCACAGAGCTTTTCTAATTCACCCCTCCACTTT. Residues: CPSQSFSNSPLHF.